This T cell receptor (beta chain) emerged from a study of CD8+ T cells in alopecia areata. Findings and caveats of the study: Scalp samples also yield sequences of resident alphabeta T cells from normal skin.

As for treatment: oral pan-JAK inhibitor, 5-10 mg twice daily. Peripheral blood, together with lesional scalp punch biopsies, was collected from alopecia areata patients. Points on this clone: Its target is not known.

Extracted RNA was reverse transcribed into cDNA, the sequencing template. The protocol was immunoSEQ multiplex PCR, while the TCRdb copy is restricted to in-frame clones and leaves out a portion. The sample gives approximately 280,000 clones, roughly 60% of which show up once; under 2% is in the top ten. CDR3 length: 14 residues. Germline V gene lookup returns CDR1 MNHEY and CDR2 SVGAGI. The V end was cut by 7 bases, the J end by 0 bases, with 13 bases between. The chain links TRBV6-5 to TRBJ2-7; D is uncertain. The clonotype comes from a human donor with alopecia areata. The source material was CD4+ T cells sorted from blood, sampled at week 24, from a patient treated with tofacitinib. CDR3 coding DNA: TGTGCCAGCAAATCCCCGACCGGCTCCTACGAGCAGTACTTC. It yields the protein CASKSPTGSYEQYF.